These T cell receptor beta chains were read from a single sample in a study of shared T cell receptors in the human thymus. Sequenced by immunoSEQ multiplex PCR; TCRdb stores in-frame clones only, minus some. The sample includes hundreds of thousands of clones, around 87% of them seen just once. In addition, the sample was reused for a study of human thymus T cells.

Sample: thymocytes. The receptors derive from a boy in the first two years of life with a congenital heart defect. Both conserved end residues are part of each CDR3. A D gene is named only where the DNA matches it firmly. Size tells how often a clone was seen (once, few, many) or the class of an expanded clone, and some rows leave it out.

clone size | J gene | V gene | D gene | CDR3 length | CDR3 DNA | CDR3 protein
NA | TRBJ1-5 | TRBV19 | TRBD1 | 17 | TGTGCCAGTAGTATGGGGGACAGGGGGCGCTTGGGTCAGCCCCAGCATTTT | CASSMGDRGRLGQPQHF
NA | TRBJ1-1 | TRBV6-5 | NA | 13 | TGTGCCAGCAGATTTCTTAGGGGTACTGAAGCTTTCTTT | CASRFLRGTEAFF
once | TRBJ1-1 | TRBV6-6 | NA | 15 | TGTGCCAGCAGTTACCATCCAGGGTCTATTACTGAAGCTTTCTTT | CASSYHPGSITEAFF
once | TRBJ1-2 | TRBV15 | NA | 12 | TGTGCCACCAGCAGAGATCAGGAGGGGTACACCTTC | CATSRDQEGYTF
NA | TRBJ1-1 | TRBV28 | NA | 16 | TGTGCCAGCAGTTTAAACTTGGACAGTATGGGCACTGAAGCTTTCTTT | CASSLNLDSMGTEAFF
NA | TRBJ1-5 | TRBV7-9 | TRBD1 | 16 | TGTGCCAGCAGCTTAAGGGGGACAGGGCCCAGTCAGCCCCAGCATTTT | CASSLRGTGPSQPQHF
NA | TRBJ1-2 | TRBV7-4 | TRBD1 | 16 | TGTGCCAGCAGCTTAGAGACAGGGGGCGCGACGGGAGGCTACACCTTC | CASSLETGGATGGYTF
NA | TRBJ1-6 | TRBV18 | NA | 17 | TGTGCCAGCTCACCATTTAGCAGGGGCGCCCAAAAATCACCCCTCCACTTT | CASSPFSRGAQKSPLHF
NA | TRBJ1-2 | TRBV4-1 | TRBD1 | 15 | TGCGCCAGCAGCCAAGGGGGGACAGCACTCTATGGCTACACCTTC | CASSQGGTALYGYTF
NA | TRBJ2-1 | TRBV7-8 | TRBD2 | 17 | TGTGCCAGCAGCTCCCTGGTGACTAGCGGGAACTACAATGAGCAGTTCTTC | CASSSLVTSGNYNEQFF
NA | TRBJ2-7 | TRBV7-3 | TRBD1 | 14 | TGTGCCAGCAGCTTGGGACAGGGGGCCGGGGAGCAGTACTTC | CASSLGQGAGEQYF
NA | TRBJ2-2 | TRBV4-1 | TRBD2 | 18 | TGCGCCAGCAGCCAACCGGGACTAGCGGGAGGGGCCACCGGGGAGCTGTTTTTT | CASSQPGLAGGATGELFF
once | TRBJ2-1 | TRBV9 | NA | 13 | TGTGCCAGCAGCCCGGGGGCCTACAATGAGCAGTTCTTC | CASSPGAYNEQFF
once | TRBJ2-2 | TRBV27 | NA | 13 | TGTGCCAGCGGCGACAGACACACCGGGGAGCTGTTTTTT | CASGDRHTGELFF
NA | TRBJ2-1 | TRBV7-2 | NA | 14 | TGTGCCAGCAGCTTAGTACATGCGGGGGCCCCCCGGGTCTTC | CASSLVHAGAPRVF
NA | TRBJ1-4 | TRBV2 | TRBD1 | 15 | TGTGCCAGCAGTGAAATGCAGGGGGCGGCTGAAAAACTGTTTTTT | CASSEMQGAAEKLFF
NA | TRBJ1-1 | TRBV15 | NA | 15 | TGTGCCACCAGCAGAGACCTAGCAGCCAACACTGAAGCTTTCTTT | CATSRDLAANTEAFF
few | TRBJ1-1 | TRBV7-9 | NA | 15 | TGTGCCAGCAGCTCTACGGGGGAGTTGAACACTGAAGCTTTCTTT | CASSSTGELNTEAFF
NA | TRBJ2-7 | TRBV28 | TRBD2 | 17 | TGTGCCAGCAGTTTATGGAAGTCGCGGGAGCCCTCCTACGAGCAGTACTTC | CASSLWKSREPSYEQYF
few | TRBJ2-7 | TRBV28 | TRBD1 | 13 | TGTGCCAGCAGCCTACCCACAGGGGTCGAGCAGTACTTC | CASSLPTGVEQYF
NA | TRBJ2-7 | TRBV5-1 | NA | 12 | TGCGCCAGCAGCTTGGGAGGCTACGAGCAGTACTTC | CASSLGGYEQYF
NA | TRBJ2-4 | TRBV19 | NA | 15 | TGTGCCAGTAGTTCGACTGTCGGGTCCAAAAACATTCAGTACTTC | CASSSTVGSKNIQYF
NA | TRBJ1-1 | TRBV19 | TRBD1 | 14 | TGTGCCAGTCTTCCCGACAGGGGGCACTCTGAAGCTTTCTTT | CASLPDRGHSEAFF
NA | TRBJ1-1 | TRBV2 | TRBD1 | 13 | TGTGCCAGCAGTTTGACAGGGGACACTGAAGCTTTCTTT | CASSLTGDTEAFF
NA | TRBJ1-1 | TRBV5-8 | TRBD1 | 15 | TGTGCCAGCAGCTCGCCTCAGGGGGAAGATTTTGAAGCTTTCTTT | CASSSPQGEDFEAFF
NA | TRBJ1-2 | TRBV9 | TRBD1 | 12 | TGTGCCAGCAGGGACAGGGGCTATGGCTACACCTTC | CASRDRGYGYTF
once | TRBJ2-2 | TRBV29-1 | NA | 13 | TGCAGCGTTGTGTTGAGGAACACCGGGGAGCTGTTTTTT | CSVVLRNTGELFF
NA | TRBJ2-2 | TRBV28 | NA | 17 | TGTGCCAGCAGTTTTCCCCCACGGGAGTGGAGCACCGGGGAGCTGTTTTTT | CASSFPPREWSTGELFF
NA | TRBJ2-3 | TRBV15 | NA | 15 | TGTGCCACCAGCAGAGCAGGCCCCCGTTTGTATACGCAGTATTTT | CATSRAGPRLYTQYF
NA | TRBJ2-3 | TRBV7-2 | TRBD1 | 15 | TGTGCCAGCAGGCTTAGAGGGGGCCGGTCCGATACGCAGTATTTT | CASRLRGGRSDTQYF
NA | TRBJ2-7 | TRBV21-1 | NA | 20 | TGTGCCAGCAGCATTTTACGGGAGACAGCGAAGGAGGGGCTTTTCTACGAGCAGTACTTC | CASSILRETAKEGLFYEQYF
few | TRBJ2-1 | TRBV7-8 | NA | 13 | TGTGCCAGCAGCTTAACGGTAGCGAATGAGCAGTTCTTC | CASSLTVANEQFF
few | TRBJ2-1 | TRBV28 | NA | 16 | TGTGCCAGCAGTTTACGGGGGAGCCTCTCCTACAATGAGCAGTTCTTC | CASSLRGSLSYNEQFF
NA | TRBJ2-1 | TRBV9 | NA | 11 | TGTGCCAGCACAGGGGATGGTGAGCAGTTCTTC | CASTGDGEQFF
NA | TRBJ2-2 | TRBV28 | NA | 16 | TGTGCCAGCAGTCCAACCCGTAACAGGGACGCCGGGGAGCTGTTTTTT | CASSPTRNRDAGELFF
NA | TRBJ1-2 | TRBV20-1 | TRBD1 | 10 | TGCAGTGGACCAGGGGGCGGCTACACCTTC | CSGPGGGYTF
NA | TRBJ2-5 | TRBV27 | NA | 12 | TGTGCCAGCAGGGCATCTCAAGAGACCCAGTACTTC | CASRASQETQYF
NA | TRBJ2-5 | TRBV5-6 | NA | 13 | TGTGCCAGCAGCTTGCCGGGGGAAGAGACCCAGTACTTC | CASSLPGEETQYF
few | TRBJ2-1 | TRBV4-3 | TRBD2 | 17 | TGCGCCAGCAGCCAAGAGTTCGGGACTAGCGGGGATACTGAGCAGTTCTTC | CASSQEFGTSGDTEQFF
NA | TRBJ2-2 | TRBV7-6 | TRBD2 | 15 | TGTGCCAGCAGCTTACTAGCGGGGGGGCACGGGGAGCTGTTTTTT | CASSLLAGGHGELFF
NA | TRBJ1-1 | TRBV10-3 | NA | 18 | TGTGCCATCAGTGAGTCGAAGGGGCAAGGCAGCTTTGTCACTGAAGCTTTCTTT | CAISESKGQGSFVTEAFF
NA | TRBJ2-7 | TRBV29-1 | TRBD1 | 14 | TGCAGCGTTAAGAAGACAGGGGCTTGGGGGGAGCAGTACTTC | CSVKKTGAWGEQYF
NA | TRBJ2-2 | TRBV27 | TRBD2 | 15 | TGTGCCAGCAGGCGGGGACTATTAAGGGGCGGGGAGCTGTTTTTT | CASRRGLLRGGELFF
NA | TRBJ2-7 | TRBV5-1 | TRBD2 | 18 | TGCGCCAGCAGCTTGGGAGGACTAGCGGAGGGCCTTGGGTACGAGCAGTACTTC | CASSLGGLAEGLGYEQYF